This T cell receptor beta chain comes out of a study of PD-1 blockade in classical Hodgkin lymphoma. Study-level findings and limits: Complete responders matched newly diagnosed patients in baseline diversity.

The CDR3 has 14 residues. V was clipped by 5 bases and J by 4 bases, with 14 bases between them. Germline V gives CDR1 MNHEY, CDR2 SVGAGI. Clones were read by immunoSEQ multiplex PCR, and TCRdb kept only the in-frame ones, dropping some. This table has about 62,000 clones, 88% appearing once. To note about this clone: Antigen: not known.

In every patient, relapse followed autologous stem cell transplantation, while exposure to brentuximab vedotin differed. The V and J genes are TRBV6-5 and TRBJ1-1; tentatively, D is TRBD1 (6 bases). This clonotype was obtained from a human donor with classical Hodgkin lymphoma. Sequenced material: peripheral blood mononuclear cells (PBMCs), taken at baseline. Here the CDR3 DNA reads TGTGCCAGCAGTACGACAGGACTAATCACTGAAGCTTTCTTT. Translated, it gives CASSTTGLITEAFF.